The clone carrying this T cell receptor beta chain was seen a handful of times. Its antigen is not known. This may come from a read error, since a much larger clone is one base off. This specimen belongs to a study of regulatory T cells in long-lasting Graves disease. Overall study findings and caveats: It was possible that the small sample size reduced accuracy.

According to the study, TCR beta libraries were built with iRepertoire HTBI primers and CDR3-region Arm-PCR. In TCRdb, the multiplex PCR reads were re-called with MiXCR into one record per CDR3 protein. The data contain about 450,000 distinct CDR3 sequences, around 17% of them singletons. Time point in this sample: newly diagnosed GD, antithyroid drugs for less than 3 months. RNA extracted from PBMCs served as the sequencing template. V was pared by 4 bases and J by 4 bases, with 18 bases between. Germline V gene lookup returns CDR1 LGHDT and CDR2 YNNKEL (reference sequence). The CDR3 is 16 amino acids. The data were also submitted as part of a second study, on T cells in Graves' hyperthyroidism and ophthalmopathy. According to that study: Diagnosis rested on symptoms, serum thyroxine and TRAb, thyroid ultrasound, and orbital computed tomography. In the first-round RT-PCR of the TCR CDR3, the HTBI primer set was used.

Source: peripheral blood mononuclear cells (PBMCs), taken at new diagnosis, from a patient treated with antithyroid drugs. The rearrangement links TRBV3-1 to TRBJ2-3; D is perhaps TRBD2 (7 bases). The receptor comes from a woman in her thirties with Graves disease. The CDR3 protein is CASSPETGGGADTQYF. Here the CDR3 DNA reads TGTGCCAGCAGCCCTGAGACAGGAGGGGGGGCAGATACGCAGTATTTT.